These 20 T cell receptor beta chains originate from one sample sequenced in a study of cytomegalovirus exposure and HLA in healthy donors (TCRdb year 2017). Library preparation employed the immunoSEQ multiplex PCR assay. The multiplex PCR relied on a mix of 60 forward primers for TCR Vbeta segments and 13 reverse primers for TCR Jbeta segments. Drawn from immuneACCESS, this table holds only the in-frame rearrangements with V and J called that TCRdb kept. Clones are partly lost; checked studies trace under half to an unresolved V gene and leave the rest unexplained. Across this sample there are about 110,000 clones, with 65% to 80% seen only once. Roughly 6% of the sample goes to the ten largest clones. Sequenced: PBMCs. The receptors originated from a woman in her forties or fifties in good health and CMV-seropositive.

The V and J genes are TRBV11-1 and TRBJ1-1; D not certain. V lost 5 bases to trimming and J lost 11 bases, with 15 bases between them. Germline CDR1 is SGHAT and CDR2 is FQDESV (reference sequence). This CDR3 is built from 12 residues. CDR3 DNA sequence: TGTGCCAGCAGCATCGGATTTGAGAGGGCTTTCTTT. This sequence encodes CASSIGFERAFF.

This clone was seen only a few times. The V gene is TRBV29-1, the J gene TRBJ2-1; D uncertain. V was pared by 5 bases and J by 5 bases, with 4 bases between. Germline CDR1 SQVTM, CDR2 ANQGSEA. This CDR3 has 10 amino acids. The CDR3 region has the DNA TGCAGCGTTCTCGACAATGAGCAGTTCTTC. This codes for CSVLDNEQFF.

The chain uses TRBV18 and TRBJ2-7; D might be TRBD2 (6 bases). This CDR3 has 14 amino acids. From germline, CDR1 is KGHSH and CDR2 LQKENI. V lost 0 bases to trimming and J lost 5 bases, with 11 bases between them. CDR3 amino acids: CASSPPRRRDEQYF. The CDR3 bases are TGTGCCAGCTCACCACCACGCAGGAGGGACGAGCAGTACTTC. Looking up the rest from reference TRBV18 and TRBJ2-7 gives the full variable domain: NAGVMQNPRHLVRRRGQEARLRCSPMKGHSHVYWYRQLPEEGLKFMVYLQKENIIDESGMPKERFSAEFPKEGPSILRIQQVVRGDSAAYFCASSPPRRRDEQYFGPGTRLTVT.

This chain uses TRBV28 with TRBJ2-1; 10 bases line up with TRBD1. The J segment lost 2 bases and the V segment lost 7 bases, leaving 5 bases of the junction unmatched. There are 15 residues in the CDR3. Germline CDR1 and CDR2: MDHEN and SYDVKM. CDR3 loop: CASTKGQGPYNEQFF. CDR3 bases: TGTGCCAGCACCAAGGGACAGGGGCCCTACAATGAGCAGTTCTTC. Full variable domain (rest looked up from reference TRBV28 and TRBJ2-1): DVKVTQSSRYLVKRTGEKVFLECVQDMDHENMFWYRQDPGLGLRLIYFSYDVKMKEKGDIPEGYSVSREKKERFSLILESASTNQTSMYLCASTKGQGPYNEQFFGPGTRLTVL.

V and J are TRBV28 and TRBJ2-7, with TRBD2 matching over 9 bases. Germline V gene lookup returns CDR1 MDHEN and CDR2 SYDVKM. With 1 base clipped from V and 7 bases from J, the junction kept 5 bases outside the gene matches. CDR3 size: 14 residues. CDR3 amino acids: CASSLLAGGREQYF. In DNA, the CDR3 is TGTGCCAGCAGTTTATTGGCGGGGGGGCGGGAGCAGTACTTC.

The chain is built from TRBV6-5 and TRBJ2-3; 7 nucleotides line up with TRBD2. From germline, CDR1 is MNHEY and CDR2 SVGAGI. Losses at the gene ends were 6 bases for V and 0 bases for J; bases not matched to a gene: 6. The CDR3 has 15 amino acids. The CDR3 nucleotides are TGTGCCAGCAGGGCCGGGGGGACTAGCACAGATACGCAGTATTTT. It codes for CASRAGGTSTDTQYF.

The J gene is TRBJ1-1, the V gene TRBV7-6; TRBD1 is a possible D gene (5 bases). The CDR3 sequence is 15 residues long. The V gene lost 6 bases and the J gene lost 1 base, with 15 bases spanning the gap. The germline V gene has CDR1 SGHVS and CDR2 FNYEAQ. In DNA, the CDR3 is TGTGCCAGCAGTGAGGTCGGCGGACAGAACACTGAAGCTTTCTTT. It encodes CASSEVGGQNTEAFF.

Regarding this clone: Germline and junction disagree at one end, which may indicate a read error. In DNA, the CDR3 is TGTGCCAGCAGTTTGGACAGAGGGAATCTGCCCCAGCATTTT. This encodes CASSLDRGNLPQHF. This chain joins TRBV7-6 and TRBJ1-5, with D possibly TRBD1 on 6 matching bases. The CDR3 runs to 14 residues. Germline CDR1 SGHVS, CDR2 FNYEAQ.

The chain uses TRBV7-9 and TRBJ2-1; no clear D. V dropped 6 bases and J dropped 6 bases, with 15 bases sitting between them. CDR1 and CDR2 (germline): SEHNR, FQNEAQ (reference sequence). The CDR3 loop spans 14 amino acids. The CDR3 nucleotides are TGTGCCAGCAGACTCCAGGAACTCAGCAATGAGCAGTTCTTC. Protein: CASRLQELSNEQFF. Full variable domain (remainder filled in from reference TRBV7-9 and TRBJ2-1): DTGVSQNPRHKITKRGQNVTFRCDPISEHNRLYWYRQTLGQGPEFLTYFQNEAQLEKSRLLSDRFSAERPKGSFSTLEIQRTEQGDSAMYLCASRLQELSNEQFFGPGTRLTVL.

A single count supports this clone. V and J are TRBV11-2 and TRBJ2-5; 7 nucleotides agree with TRBD2. The DNA end lines up better with TRBJ2-7; the J call may be wrong. CDR3 length: 15 amino acids. Germline assignment: CDR1 SGHAT and CDR2 FQNNGV. CDR3 loop: CASSLVGGSSYEQYF. The CDR3 region has the DNA TGTGCCAGCAGCTTAGTAGGCGGGAGCTCCTACGAGCAGTACTTC.

J is TRBJ2-7 and V is TRBV19; no clear D. This CDR3 spans 13 amino acids. CDR1 LNHDA and CDR2 SQIVND come from the germline V gene (reference sequence). Trimming stripped 3 bases from V and 0 bases from J, with 6 bases between. As DNA, the CDR3 is TGTGCCAGTAGTATCAGAAACTCCTACGAGCAGTACTTC. This translates into CASSIRNSYEQYF.

The CDR3 reads CASSSGQGIYGYTF. The CDR3 DNA follows: TGTGCCAGCAGCTCAGGACAGGGCATCTATGGCTACACCTTC. V gene TRBV7-9 combines with J gene TRBJ1-2; TRBD1 matches 8 bases. This CDR3 is 14 amino acids long. From germline, CDR1 is SEHNR and CDR2 FQNEAQ (reference sequence). The V and J ends lost 4 bases and 4 bases, in that order; junction bases with no gene match: 5.

The chain carries TRBV19 and TRBJ1-1; D is perhaps TRBD1 (5 bases). Germline V gene lookup returns CDR1 LNHDA and CDR2 SQIVND (reference sequence). V was trimmed by 5 bases and J by 0 bases, leaving 13 bases between them. This CDR3 contains 15 residues. As DNA, the CDR3 is TGTGCCAGTAGTGCGAGGACACTGATGAACACTGAAGCTTTCTTT. Its protein product is CASSARTLMNTEAFF.

The chain uses TRBV4-1 and TRBJ2-2; the match to TRBD2 covers 8 bases. The trim removed 1 base at V and 10 bases at J, leaving 8 bases unmatched. The germline V gene has CDR1 MGHRA and CDR2 YSYEKL. The CDR3 length is 15 residues. The CDR3 DNA follows: TGCGCCAGCAGCCAAGTTACAGCGGGGGCGGAGGAGCTGTTTTTT. It encodes CASSQVTAGAEELFF.

This sequence joins TRBV19 and TRBJ1-6; 9 bases line up with TRBD1. This CDR3 has 18 residues. Trimming removed 0 bases from V and 9 bases from J; junction bases left unmatched: 12. Germline values: CDR1 LNHDA, CDR2 SQIVND (reference sequence). CDR3 region: CASSIDLSGQGFSSPLHF. DNA for the CDR3: TGTGCCAGTAGTATAGACCTCTCGGGACAGGGCTTCTCTTCACCCCTCCACTTT. Together with reference TRBV19 and TRBJ1-6, the CDR3 gives the full variable domain: DGGITQSPKYLFRKEGQNVTLSCEQNLNHDAMYWYRQDPGQGLRLIYYSQIVNDFQKGDIAEGYSVSREKKESFPLTVTSAQKNPTAFYLCASSIDLSGQGFSSPLHFGNGTRLTVT.

The chain combines TRBV7-9 with TRBJ2-5; 11 bases align to TRBD1. The DNA end favors TRBJ2-7, so the J call may be wrong. This CDR3 region has 16 residues. Per germline, CDR1 SEHNR and CDR2 FQNEAQ (reference sequence). CDR3 nucleotide sequence: TGTGCCAGCAGCTTAGAGGGACAGGGGGTGTTTCACGAGCAGTACTTC. This translates into CASSLEGQGVFHEQYF.

A single count supports this clone. The rearrangement uses TRBV19 and TRBJ2-3, with TRBD2 matching 14 bases. Losses at the gene ends were 1 base for V and 5 bases for J; bases not matched to a gene: 2. The germline V gene has CDR1 LNHDA and CDR2 SQIVND (reference sequence). There are 16 residues in the CDR3. CDR3 in amino acids: CASSIGLAGGKDTQYF. The DNA of the CDR3 is TGTGCCAGTAGTATAGGACTAGCGGGGGGGAAAGATACGCAGTATTTT.

The chain links TRBV5-5 to TRBJ1-6, with a tentative D call TRBD1 (5 bases). Germline CDR1 and CDR2: SGHKS and YYEKEE (reference sequence). The CDR3 is 14 amino acids. V lost 3 bases and J 8 bases, leaving 12 bases between the germline ends. The CDR3 loop reads CASSWGGTYSPLHF. Here the CDR3 DNA reads TGTGCCAGCAGCTGGGGGGGGACTTATTCACCCCTCCACTTT.

The genes are TRBV23-1 and TRBJ1-4; D perhaps matches TRBD1 (5 bases). TRBV23-1 carries the ORF label, with uncertain function. This CDR3 region has 19 residues. Trimming stripped 0 bases from V and 5 bases from J, with 22 bases between. The CDR3 protein is CASSQSVRRGRSQNEKLFF. CDR3 nucleotides: TGCGCCAGCAGTCAATCTGTCAGAAGGGGCCGCTCGCAAAATGAAAAACTGTTTTTT.

The chain employs TRBV2 and TRBJ2-2; TRBD2 aligns across 7 bases. Germline CDR1 SNHLY, CDR2 FYNNEI. V lost 8 bases and J lost 8; bases outside the gene matches: 8. The length of the CDR3 is 13 residues. The CDR3 DNA sequence: TGTGCCAGCTTCTGGGGGGGTTGGGGGGAGCTGTTTTTT. Translating it yields CASFWGGWGELFF.